The clone carrying this T cell receptor beta chain was seen a single time. Its antigen is as yet unknown. Per germline, CDR1 DFQATT and CDR2 SNEGSKA (reference sequence). V was pared by 3 bases and J by 6 bases, with 18 bases between. The CDR3 has 15 amino acids. This record comes from a study of identical twins. Broader study findings: Low generation probability was overrepresented in out-of-frame alpha sequences shared by twins.

TCRdb redid the calling of the 5' RACE reads with MiXCR, one entry per CDR3 protein. The sample yields hundreds of thousands of distinct CDR3 sequences, around 21% seen once. These data also formed part of another study, on T cells expressing NK-cell markers.

The TCR was taken from a woman under 30 in good health. The rearrangement uses TRBV20-1 and TRBJ2-1; D call uncertain. The sequencing input was PBMCs. The chain's CDR3 is CSARTLTRPLNEQFF. The CDR3 DNA sequence: TGCAGTGCTAGGACGCTAACCCGCCCCCTCAATGAGCAGTTCTTC.